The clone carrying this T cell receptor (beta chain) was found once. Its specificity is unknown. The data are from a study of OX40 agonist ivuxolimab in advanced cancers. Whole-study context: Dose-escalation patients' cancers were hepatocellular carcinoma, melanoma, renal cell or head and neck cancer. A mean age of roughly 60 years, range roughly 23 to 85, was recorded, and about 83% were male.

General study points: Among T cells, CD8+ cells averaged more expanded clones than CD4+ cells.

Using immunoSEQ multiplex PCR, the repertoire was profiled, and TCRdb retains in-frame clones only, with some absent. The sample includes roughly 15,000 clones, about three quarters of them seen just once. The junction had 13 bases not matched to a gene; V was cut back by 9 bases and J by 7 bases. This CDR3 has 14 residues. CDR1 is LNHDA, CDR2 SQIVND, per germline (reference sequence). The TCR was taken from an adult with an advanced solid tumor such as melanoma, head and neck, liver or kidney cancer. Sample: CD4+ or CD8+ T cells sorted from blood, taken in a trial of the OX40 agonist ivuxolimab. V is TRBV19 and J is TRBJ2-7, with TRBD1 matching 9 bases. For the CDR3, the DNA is TGTGCCAGCAATCCGGGACAGGGAGCCCAGGAGCAGTACTTC. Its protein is CASNPGQGAQEQYF. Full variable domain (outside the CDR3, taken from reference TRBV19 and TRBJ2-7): DGGITQSPKYLFRKEGQNVTLSCEQNLNHDAMYWYRQDPGQGLRLIYYSQIVNDFQKGDIAEGYSVSREKKESFPLTVTSAQKNPTAFYLCASNPGQGAQEQYFGPGTRLTVT.